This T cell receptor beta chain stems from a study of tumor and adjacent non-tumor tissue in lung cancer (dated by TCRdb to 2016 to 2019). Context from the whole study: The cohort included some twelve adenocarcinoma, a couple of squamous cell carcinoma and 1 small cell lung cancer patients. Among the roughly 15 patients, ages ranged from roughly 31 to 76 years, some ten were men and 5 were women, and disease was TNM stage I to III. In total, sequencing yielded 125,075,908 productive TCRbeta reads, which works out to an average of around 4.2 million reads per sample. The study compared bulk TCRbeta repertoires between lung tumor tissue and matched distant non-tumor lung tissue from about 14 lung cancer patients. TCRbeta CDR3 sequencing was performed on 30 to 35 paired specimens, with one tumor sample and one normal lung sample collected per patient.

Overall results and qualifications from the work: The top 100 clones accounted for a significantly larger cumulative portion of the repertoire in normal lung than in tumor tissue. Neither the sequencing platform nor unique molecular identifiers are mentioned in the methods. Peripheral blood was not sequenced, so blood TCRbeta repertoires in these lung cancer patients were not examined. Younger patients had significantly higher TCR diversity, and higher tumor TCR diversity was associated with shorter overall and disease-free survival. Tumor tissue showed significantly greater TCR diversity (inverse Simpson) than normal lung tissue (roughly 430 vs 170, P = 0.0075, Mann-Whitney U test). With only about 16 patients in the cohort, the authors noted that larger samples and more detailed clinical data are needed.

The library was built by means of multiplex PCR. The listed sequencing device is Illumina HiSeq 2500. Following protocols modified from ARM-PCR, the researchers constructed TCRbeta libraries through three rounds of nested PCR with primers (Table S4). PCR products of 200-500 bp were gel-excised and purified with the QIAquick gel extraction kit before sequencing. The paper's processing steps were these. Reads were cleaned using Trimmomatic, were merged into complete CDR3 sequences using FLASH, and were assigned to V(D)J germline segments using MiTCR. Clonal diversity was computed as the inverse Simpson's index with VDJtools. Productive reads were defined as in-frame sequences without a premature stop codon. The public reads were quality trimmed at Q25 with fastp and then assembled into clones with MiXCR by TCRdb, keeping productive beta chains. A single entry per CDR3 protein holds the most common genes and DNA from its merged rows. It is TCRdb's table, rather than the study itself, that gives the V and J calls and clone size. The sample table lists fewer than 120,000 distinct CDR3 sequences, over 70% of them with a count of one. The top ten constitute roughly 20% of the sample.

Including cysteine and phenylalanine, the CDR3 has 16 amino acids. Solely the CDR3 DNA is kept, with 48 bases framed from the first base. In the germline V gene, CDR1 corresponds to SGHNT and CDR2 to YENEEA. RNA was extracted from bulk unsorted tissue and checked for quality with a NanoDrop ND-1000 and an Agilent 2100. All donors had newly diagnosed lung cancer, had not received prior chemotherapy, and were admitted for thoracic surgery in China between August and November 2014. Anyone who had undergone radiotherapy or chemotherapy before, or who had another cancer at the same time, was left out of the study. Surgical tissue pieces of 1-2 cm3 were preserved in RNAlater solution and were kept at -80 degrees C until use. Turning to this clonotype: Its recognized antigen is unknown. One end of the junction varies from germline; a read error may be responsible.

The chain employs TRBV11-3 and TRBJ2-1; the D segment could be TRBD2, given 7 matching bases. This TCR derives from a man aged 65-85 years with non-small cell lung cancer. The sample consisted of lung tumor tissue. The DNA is TGTACCAGCAACTTAGATCCCACGGGGGGCAGGGGTGAGGAGTCCTTC. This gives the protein CTSNLDPTGGRGEESF.